The source of this T cell receptor beta chain is a study of T cell responses to AZD1222 COVID-19 vaccine (dated by TCRdb to the early 2020s). For the study in its entirety: Because spike-specific TCR depth and breadth did not differ between the two schedules, AZD1222 recipients who got a second dose at roughly 4 weeks were pooled with those who got a second dose at roughly 12 weeks. TCR sequencing was performed for fewer than 250 trial participants, of whom roughly 200 were given two doses of AZD1222 and about 25 were given two doses of MenACWY control vaccine. Trial participants were enrolled by age into subgroups of 18-55, 56-69 and 70-plus years, and 148, 28 and 57 TCR-sequenced participants, respectively, were included in these subgroups.

The CDR3 regions of human TCRbeta chains were analyzed by immunosequencing. The study's processing was this. TCRs in the repertoires were compared against a reference library of SARS-CoV-2-specific TCRs that had been generated with the MIRA antigen-specificity platform. Breadth was defined as the fraction of unique TCRs that were SARS-CoV-2-associated, and depth was defined as the fraction of total T cells that were SARS-CoV-2-associated. Each spike-specific TCR was assigned to its reactive spike region and to a CD4 or CD8 class using the MIRA data. Log10-transformed breadth and depth values were compared by one-way ANOVA with Sidak's multiple comparisons tests. Sourced from immuneACCESS, this table was stored by TCRdb with only in-frame sequences that have V and J called. A share of the clones is absent; for the studies checked, an unresolved V gene accounts for under half, and the remainder has no known explanation. V and J calls and clone size are as listed in that table; D and trimming were resolved from the DNA. This sample holds over 150,000 clones; about 92% were observed only once. The ten largest clones represent around 18% of the sample.

Beyond this particular receptor, the publication reports: Reportedly, almost half of the unique spike-specific TCRs recognized epitopes lying outside the regions that are mutated in the B.1.351 and B.1.1.7 variants. Conclusions about previously exposed vaccinees were limited because only 6 or 7 AZD1222 recipients were SARS-CoV-2 seropositive at baseline. Because no day 14 peak-response samples were available, repertoires were characterized only after the peak T cell response. After two AZD1222 doses, spike-specific TCR breadth and depth were significantly higher than at day 0 and than in MenACWY recipients. Participants were mostly white British and included more females than males, and it was suggested by the authors that clonal diversity may have been underestimated. CD4 TCRs associated with the vaccine covered the entire spike protein, and the dominant responses were in regions 160-218 and 743-854. The 56-69-year group was small, and its depth increase did not reach significance, likely because of low power.

A word on this clone: Its cognate antigen has yet to be identified. No much larger clonotype is one base removed from it; base qualities were not supplied.

The sample's time point label, in plain terms: baseline before first vaccination. The vaccinee samples were drawn from two UK trials, COV001 and COV002, one of which was a single-blind randomized controlled phase 2/3 trial testing AZD1222 (ChAdOx1 nCoV-19) in healthy adults. For TCRbeta chain sequencing, PBMC samples from trial participants were taken at day 0 and at day 28 after the second dose. Reading from cysteine to phenylalanine, the CDR3 counts 13 amino acids. The retained sequence is limited to the CDR3, 39 bases, with the frame set at the first base. At the junction V is shortened by 7 bases and J by 5 bases, with 14 bases in between.

The source of this sequence is an adult in good health. This sample comprised peripheral blood, obtained on day 0 of AZD1222 vaccination. Recombination linked TRBV12-3 or TRBV12-4 to TRBJ2-5; the D segment could be TRBD2, given 5 matching bases. CDR3 loop: CASTLRGQETQYF. The bases read TGTGCCAGCACCTTACGGGGTCAGGAGACCCAGTACTTC.